Given below is one T cell receptor beta chain in context. Its antigen is not yet known. No much larger clone exists at a distance of one base, and base qualities are not known. These data are taken from a study of blood T cell repertoires in COVID-19 (dated by TCRdb to the early 2020s). Regarding the complete study: Collaborator samples came from the United States, Italy and Spain and covered acute and convalescent phases of COVID-19. HLA class I and class II types, where available, came from metadata supplied by the sample provider rather than from assay-based typing. Subjects who had been exposed to COVID-19, were actively infected with it, or had recovered from it provided the deeply sampled blood TCRbeta repertoires that made up the dataset. The sample metadata nearly always contained a de-identified subject ID, COVID-19 status, age in years and sex. Samples came from the ongoing ImmuneRACE study (first 160 participants) plus 1,254 subjects from 6 global collaborators. The repertoires were released in a freely available public database meant as a resource for research on the immune response to SARS-CoV-2. The prospective study material was composed of cDNA or gDNA derived from T cells, B-cell-depleted T cells, or PBMCs.

General conclusions and limits of the study: How much clinical and demographic metadata was included differed by source and by participant, and the metadata was provided uncurated.

Relative to germline, V is 4 bases shorter and J is 2 bases shorter, with 8 bases between their ends. Sequences KGHDR (CDR1) and SFDVKD (CDR2) are obtained from the germline V gene. Including the terminal cysteine and phenylalanine, the CDR3 comprises 14 residues. This entry keeps only the CDR3 DNA: 42 bases, framed from base 1. The collaborating institutions used their own protocols to collect whole blood in K2EDTA tubes. For TCRbeta analysis, collaborators shipped samples as frozen whole blood, isolated PBMCs, or DNA extracted from either of those sample types. TCRbeta CDR3 regions were amplified from genomic DNA by means of the immunoSEQ Assay, a bias-controlled multiplex PCR. In the authors' own workflow: The number of nucleated cells in each sample was estimated by amplification of reference gene primers within the assay. Sequence reads were collapsed and filtered to measure the absolute abundance of every unique TCRbeta CDR3 rearrangement. For each sample, productive Simpson clonality was calculated as the square root of Simpson's diversity index over productive rearrangements. TCRdb re-hosts the immuneACCESS table, in-frame sequences only. Its copies lack some clones; in the studies checked, an unresolved V gene accounts for under half of them, and the cause for the rest is not known. That table furnishes V, J and clone size, whereas the DNA furnished D and trimming. Across this sample there are nearly 110,000 clones, with 71% seen only once. The ten biggest clones cover approximately 0.88% of the sample.

The rearranged segments are TRBV24-1 and TRBJ1-3, with an unclear D gene assignment. Input material: peripheral blood. The origin of this receptor is a human donor with acute or convalescent COVID-19. The donor label of this sample is uncertain. The nucleotides read TGTGCCACCAGTGACTCGGGAACTGGAAACACCATATATTTT. It translates as CATSDSGTGNTIYF.